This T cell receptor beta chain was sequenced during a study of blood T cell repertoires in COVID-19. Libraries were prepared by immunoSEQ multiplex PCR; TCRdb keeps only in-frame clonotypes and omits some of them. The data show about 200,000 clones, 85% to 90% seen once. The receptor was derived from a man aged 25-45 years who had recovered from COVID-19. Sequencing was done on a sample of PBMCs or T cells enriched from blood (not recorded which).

CDR3: CASSLGRAVGYEQYF. In nucleotides, the CDR3 is TGTGCCAGCAGCTTAGGTAGAGCGGTTGGGTACGAGCAGTACTTC. The V gene is TRBV7-2, the J gene TRBJ2-7; the D gene is possibly TRBD2 (5 bases). The CDR3 consists of 15 residues. Germline values: CDR1 SGHTA, CDR2 FQGNSA. Trimming removed 1 base at V and 4 bases at J, with 14 bases between.